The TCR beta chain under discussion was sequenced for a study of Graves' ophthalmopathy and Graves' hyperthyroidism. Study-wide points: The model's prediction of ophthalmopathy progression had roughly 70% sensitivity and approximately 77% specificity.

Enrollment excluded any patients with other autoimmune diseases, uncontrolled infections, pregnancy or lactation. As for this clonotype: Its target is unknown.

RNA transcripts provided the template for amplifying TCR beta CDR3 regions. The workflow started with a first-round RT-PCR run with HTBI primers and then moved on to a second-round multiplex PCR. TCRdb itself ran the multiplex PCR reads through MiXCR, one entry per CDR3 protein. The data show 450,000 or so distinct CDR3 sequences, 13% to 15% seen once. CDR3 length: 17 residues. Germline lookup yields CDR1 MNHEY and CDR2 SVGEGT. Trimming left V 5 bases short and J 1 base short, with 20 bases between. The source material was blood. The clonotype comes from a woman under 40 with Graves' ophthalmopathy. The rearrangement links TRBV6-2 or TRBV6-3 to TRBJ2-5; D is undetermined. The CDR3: CASSPLSLGGPQETQYF. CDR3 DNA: TGTGCCAGCAGTCCCCTTAGTCTAGGCGGACCCCAAGAGACCCAGTACTTC.